What follows is one T cell receptor beta chain and its context. Antigen specificity is unknown. In the same sample, other DNA sequences code for this CDR3. cDNA synthesis used the whole RNA isolate, giving expressed TCRB sequences. The assay was immunoSEQ multiplex PCR, and TCRdb's table has in-frame clones only and misses some. The sample has some 640,000 clones; over 12% are singletons. The sample originates from a study of beta chain features in type 1 diabetes. Points from the study as a whole: Patients with type 1 diabetes carried fewer insertions and had more deletions at their VDJ junctions. Moderate but significant shortening of TCRB CDR3s was recorded in all four CD4+ subsets from Type 1 diabetes patients.

Sorting with CD45RO/CCR7/CD25/CD127/CD95/CD27 yielded naive, central memory, regulatory and stem-like memory CD4+ cells. With 3 bases clipped from V and 3 bases from J, the junction kept 3 bases outside the gene matches. CDR1 is KGHSH, CDR2 LQKENI, per germline. The CDR3 length is 14 residues. The chain carries TRBV18 and TRBJ2-7; 9 nucleotides match TRBD1. The source of this sequence is a man younger than 35 with type 1 diabetes. The sequencing input was naive CD4+ T cells from blood. Written as DNA, the CDR3 is TGTGCCAGCTCACCGAGGGACAGGGTCTACGAGCAGTACTTC. Encoded protein: CASSPRDRVYEQYF.